This T cell receptor (beta chain) was found in a study of blood T cell repertoires in COVID-19 (dated by TCRdb to 2018 to 2020). Study-wide context: The collaborator samples originated in the United States, Italy and Spain and spanned the acute and convalescent phases of COVID-19. The material from the prospective study consisted of cDNA or gDNA derived from T cells, B-cell-depleted T cells, or PBMCs. The dataset comprised deeply sampled blood TCRbeta repertoires from subjects exposed to, actively infected with, or recovered from COVID-19. The repertoires were released in a freely available public database meant as a resource for research on the immune response to SARS-CoV-2. The samples were drawn from two sources: the first 160 participants of the ongoing ImmuneRACE study, and 1,200 or so subjects contributed by 6 global collaborators. The sample metadata nearly always contained a de-identified subject ID, COVID-19 status, age in years and sex. Where available, HLA class I and class II types were taken from metadata supplied by the sample provider and were not determined by assay-based typing.

Trimming removed 3 bases from V and 3 bases from J; the gene matches leave 1 base unexplained. The CDR3 holds 13 amino acids from the cysteine to the phenylalanine. The read is trimmed to its CDR3 DNA, 39 bases read in frame from base 1. Enrolling through a virtual design, the prospective study's participants ranged in age from roughly 18 to 95 years and lived across about two dozen United States geographic areas. In the prospective study, participants were assigned to cohorts based on the clinical history participants reported in a screening survey and a study questionnaire. Recovered participants in ImmuneRACE Cohort 3 were defined by two consecutive negative NP/OP PCR tests, clearance by a healthcare professional, or resolution of symptoms. Mobile phlebotomists in the prospective study collected whole blood, serum and a nasopharyngeal or oropharyngeal swab from every participant. Participants in the prospective study had the option to provide additional blood draws and questionnaires over a 2-month period. Before DNA extraction, blood samples from the prospective study were shipped at room temperature or frozen.

A remark on this clone: No antigen is known for it. The sample holds no much larger clone one base away, and base qualities are not on file.

What the research found in general, with its limitations: Clinical and demographic metadata were provided uncurated, with the amount varying by source and participant.

TCRbeta CDR3 regions were amplified from genomic DNA by means of the immunoSEQ Assay, a bias-controlled multiplex PCR. Concerning the study's data processing: The number of nucleated cells in each sample was estimated by amplification of reference gene primers within the assay. To quantify the absolute abundance of each unique TCRbeta CDR3 rearrangement, sequence reads were collapsed and filtered. For each sample, productive Simpson clonality was calculated as the square root of Simpson's diversity index across productive rearrangements. TCRdb obtained this table from immuneACCESS and retained in-frame rearrangements with V and J assigned. These tables miss some clones; where compared with another copy, unresolved V genes account for less than half of the shortfall, and the remainder is unexplained. V and J calls and clone size are as listed in that table; D and trimming were resolved from the DNA. The sample table lists hundreds of thousands of clones, 85% of them with a count of one. The top ten clonotypes cover around 20% of the sample.

Sequencing was performed on PBMCs or T cells enriched from blood (not recorded which). Recombination linked TRBV12-3 or TRBV12-4 to TRBJ1-2; TRBD1 agrees with 7 junctional bases. This receptor was taken from a middle-aged man who had recovered from COVID-19. This receptor carries the CDR3 CASSLGTDYGYTF. DNA sequence: TGTGCCAGCAGTTTGGGGACAGACTATGGCTACACCTTC.